Presented here are 24 T cell receptor beta chains from one specimen sequenced in a study of CXCR3-negative and CXCR3-positive naive CD8 T cells. Study conclusions and caveats: When CXCR3-positive naive cells were set against CXCR3-negative naive cells, the former had more hydrophobic TRB CDR3s.

5' RACE with UMI labels generated the TRB cDNA libraries. For each CDR3 protein, TCRdb gives one entry from its re-call of the 5' RACE reads, without DNA. With about 98,000 distinct CDR3 sequences in the sample, the ten largest clones hold around 0.82%. Their target antigens are unknown. Sequences were obtained from naive CXCR3+ CD8+ T cells from blood. Subset meaning: CD45RO-CCR7+CD27+CD95- naive CD8+ T cells expressing CXCR3 (TNR3+). The receptors originated from a human donor in good health. Some clones in this sample may be carry-over from other donors' samples.

V usage is TRBV28 and J usage is TRBJ2-2. The CDR3 contains 13 residues. The germline V gene encodes CDR1 MDHEN and CDR2 SYDVKM. The CDR3 reads CASSLQRTGELFF.

The chain uses TRBV9 and TRBJ2-3; checking the TCRdb D call of TRBD2 is not possible without DNA. This CDR3 region has 14 residues. Germline V gene data show CDR1 as SGDLS and CDR2 as YYNGEE. The CDR3 spells CASSVVAGGDTQYF.

This CDR3 is CASSLVPRNEQFF. The rearrangement links TRBV7-9 to TRBJ2-1. Germline-derived CDR1 and CDR2 are SEHNR and FQNEAQ (reference sequence). This CDR3 is 13 amino acids long.

The rearrangement joins TRBV21-1 to TRBJ1-2; TCRdb's assignment of TRBD1 cannot be checked, as there is no DNA. TRBV21-1 is termed a pseudogene. The CDR3 length is 11 residues. CDR3 residues: CASSGHREATF.

The chain couples TRBV6-5 to TRBJ2-3. This CDR3 contains 11 residues. CDR1 and CDR2 (germline): MNHEY, SVGAGI. This CDR3 is CASSYVGSQYF.

The chain combines TRBV28 with TRBJ1-5. CDR3 length equals 14 residues. Germline CDR1 MDHEN, CDR2 SYDVKM. CDR3 in amino acids: CATLAVRGVQPQHF.

V usage is TRBV3-1 and J usage is TRBJ1-2; TCRdb's D call of TRBD1 is untestable without DNA. Germline-derived CDR1 and CDR2 are LGHDT and YNNKEL (reference sequence). This CDR3 is built from 12 residues. The CDR3 reads CASSGQAPGYTF.

This chain uses TRBV7-9 with TRBJ2-1. Germline V gene sequence: CDR1 SEHNR, CDR2 FQNEAQ (reference sequence). CDR3 length: 11 amino acids. The CDR3: CASSPRLEQFF.

The V and J genes are TRBV15 and TRBJ1-6; the TCRdb call, TRBD1, lacks DNA for checking. This CDR3 is 15 amino acids long. Per the germline V gene, CDR1 is LNHNV and CDR2 is YYDKDF (reference sequence). The CDR3 is CATSRDRGRNSPLHF.

The chain has TRBV5-1 and TRBJ2-2; TCRdb gives TRBD2 as the D gene, but with no DNA this cannot be confirmed. Looked up from germline, CDR1 is SGHRS and CDR2 is YFSETQ. This CDR3 region has 16 residues. The CDR3 sequence: CASSLVGGKNTGELFF.

V usage is TRBV7-9 and J usage is TRBJ2-4; the D gene TCRdb calls, TRBD2, cannot be checked with no DNA. This CDR3 contains 18 residues. The germline gives CDR1 SEHNR, CDR2 FQNEAQ (reference sequence). The CDR3 reads CASSFGPRRSLAKNIQYF.

V usage is TRBV5-5 and J usage is TRBJ2-4. Germline loops: CDR1 SGHKS, CDR2 YYEKEE (reference sequence). The CDR3 consists of 12 residues. This CDR3 is CASSWDSDIQYF.

The chain combines TRBV6-2 or TRBV6-3 with TRBJ1-1; TCRdb reports TRBD1, a call that lacks DNA to check it against. CDR3 length: 15 residues. Germline V gene lookup returns CDR1 MNHEY and CDR2 SVGEGT. The CDR3 sequence: CASSYFAGTPEEAFF.

The chain employs TRBV14 and TRBJ2-2; the D gene TCRdb calls, TRBD1, cannot be checked with no DNA. The CDR3 is 16 residues long. CDR1 is SGHDN and CDR2 is FVKESK in the germline V gene. The CDR3 reads CASSQVGRVRPGELFF.

The CDR3 is CASSGGAPGQPQHF. V is TRBV9 and J is TRBJ1-5; TCRdb proposes TRBD1, but this gene call is untestable without DNA. This CDR3 has 14 amino acids. CDR1 is SGDLS and CDR2 is YYNGEE in the germline V gene. The full variable domain, its missing parts supplied by reference TRBV9 and TRBJ1-5, is DSGVTQTPKHLITATGQRVTLRCSPRSGDLSVYWYQQSLDQGLQFLIQYYNGEERAKGNILERFSAQQFPDLHSELNLSSLELGDSALYFCASSGGAPGQPQHFGDGTRLSIL.

Here the CDR3 reads CASSYSSSGRYEQYF. This chain uses TRBV6-2 or TRBV6-3 with TRBJ2-7; TCRdb calls TRBD2, which cannot be checked without DNA. Germline V gives CDR1 MNHEY, CDR2 SVGEGT. The CDR3 is made up of 15 amino acids.

This chain uses TRBV27 with TRBJ2-1. Germline-derived CDR1 and CDR2 are MNHEY and SMNVEV (reference sequence). The CDR3 loop spans 14 amino acids. This CDR3 reads CASSLTWSYNEQFF.

The CDR3 loop reads CASSPGLAGDRPGELFF. The V and J genes are TRBV7-9 and TRBJ2-2; the TCRdb call, TRBD2, lacks DNA for checking. The CDR3 extends over 17 amino acids. Germline assignment: CDR1 SEHNR and CDR2 FQNEAQ (reference sequence).

The chain uses TRBV6-1 and TRBJ1-1; TCRdb returns TRBD1, unconfirmable since there is no DNA. In germline, CDR1 is MNHNS, CDR2 SASEGT. This CDR3 is 14 amino acids long. The CDR3 region is CASSEGGGWTEAFF.

The rearrangement joins TRBV5-1 to TRBJ2-7; the TCRdb D gene call, TRBD1, has no DNA to confirm it. The CDR3 spans 14 residues. Per the germline V gene, CDR1 is SGHRS and CDR2 is YFSETQ. This chain's CDR3 is CASSPDRGALEQYF.

The genes are TRBV7-8 and TRBJ1-1. Per germline, CDR1 SGHVS and CDR2 FQNEAQ. The CDR3 runs 13 residues. CDR3 loop: CASSFNVNTEAFF. Drawing the rest from reference TRBV7-8 and TRBJ1-1, the complete variable domain is GAGVSQSPRYKVAKRGQDVALRCDPISGHVSLFWYQQALGQGPEFLTYFQNEAQLDKSGLPSDRFFAERPEGSVSTLKIQRTQQEDSAVYLCASSFNVNTEAFFGQGTRLTVV.

The chain links TRBV28 to TRBJ2-1. Germline CDR1 and CDR2: MDHEN and SYDVKM. The CDR3 has 15 residues. The CDR3 loop reads CASSVTGRSYNEQFF.

J is TRBJ1-2 and V is TRBV29-1; TCRdb's D call of TRBD1 is untestable without DNA. Germline CDR1 is SQVTM and CDR2 is ANQGSEA. This CDR3 contains 13 residues. This CDR3 reads CSVEVTGVYGYTF.

V usage is TRBV2 and J usage is TRBJ2-1. CDR3 length: 14 amino acids. The V gene's germline CDR1 is SNHLY and CDR2 FYNNEI. CDR3 sequence: CASSEGSSYNEQFF.